The entry that follows covers one TCR beta chain sequence. The data belong to a study of blood T cell repertoires in COVID-19. The data were produced by immunoSEQ multiplex PCR, yet TCRdb's version contains in-frame clones alone and is incomplete. The data show 130,000 or so clones, with 86% seen just once and around 20% held by the top ten. Germline lookup yields CDR1 SGHRS and CDR2 YFSETQ. This CDR3 has 17 residues. Between the trimmed V and J ends, which lost 4 bases and 0 bases, there was a span of 17 bases. The sequence derives from a woman aged 50 to 60 who had recovered from COVID-19. Material for sequencing was peripheral blood. The genes are TRBV5-1 and TRBJ2-1; TRBD2 might be the D (6 bases). The CDR3 is CASSPAPGVSSYNEQFF. CDR3 nucleotide sequence: TGCGCCAGCAGCCCAGCCCCGGGGGTAAGCTCCTACAATGAGCAGTTCTTC.